This T cell receptor beta chain was captured by sequencing in a study of control samples from healthy donors and cancer patients. Here immunoSEQ multiplex PCR was the method, and the copy in TCRdb shows in-frame clones only, minus some. Seen here are about 92,000 clones, roughly 86% observed once, and the top ten hold roughly 9.8%. Germline trimming cut 8 bases from V and 3 bases from J; bases unmatched to any gene: 5. Germline V gene lookup returns CDR1 ENHRY and CDR2 SYGVKD. This CDR3 region has 13 residues. This chain connects TRBV10-3 to TRBJ2-5, with 8 bases that match TRBD2. Sequenced: blood. This sequence originates from a woman between 55 and 75 years old in good health. CDR3 bases: TGTGCCATCGGCGGGGGGCCCAAAGAGACCCAGTACTTC. Encoded protein: CAIGGGPKETQYF.